One and the same sample provided the 8 T cell receptor beta chains below, sequenced in a study of T cell responses to AZD1222 COVID-19 vaccine. TCRdb keeps only in-frame clones here, not all; method: immunoSEQ multiplex PCR. The sample has about 42,000 clones; approximately 88% are singletons. The sequenced sample was peripheral blood, obtained 28 days after the second AZD1222 dose. The origin of the receptors is an adult who received the AZD1222 COVID-19 vaccine.

This sequence joins TRBV12-3 or TRBV12-4 and TRBJ1-2, with 9 nucleotides matching TRBD1. The ends lost 7 bases at V and 7 bases at J; junction bases unmatched: 4. The CDR3 has 12 amino acids. CDR3 sequence reads: CASNTGQGGYTF. In DNA, the CDR3 is TGTGCCAGCAATACGGGACAGGGTGGCTACACCTTC.

The V call is TRBV3-1 (or the pseudogene TRBV3-2), the J call TRBJ1-3; D is uncertain. V lost 1 base and J lost 0, with 13 bases in between. CDR1 and CDR2 (germline): LGHDT, YNNKEL (reference sequence). The CDR3 is 17 residues long. DNA of the CDR3: TGTGCCAGCAGCCAAGCCGGCCGACTCGACTCTGGAAACACCATATATTTT. It specifies CASSQAGRLDSGNTIYF.

The V call is TRBV24-1, the J call TRBJ1-2; D unresolved. CDR3 length: 11 amino acids. The germline CDR1 and CDR2 sequences are KGHDR and SFDVKD. V was pared by 7 bases and J by 8 bases, with 10 bases between. The CDR3 sequence: CATRYMGGYTF. CDR3 DNA: TGTGCCACCAGGTACATGGGAGGCTACACCTTC.

This clone showed up just a few times. The chain couples TRBV3-1 (or the pseudogene TRBV3-2) to TRBJ1-5, with D possibly matching TRBD1 (6 bases). V lost 1 base and J lost 12, with 16 bases in between. Germline CDR1 LGHDT, CDR2 YNNKEL (reference sequence). This CDR3 region has 14 residues. CDR3 protein: CASSQGSKQGHQHF. Here the CDR3 DNA reads TGTGCCAGCAGCCAAGGATCCAAACAGGGTCACCAGCATTTT.

The chain employs TRBV5-1 and TRBJ2-1; 10 bases agree with TRBD2. V lost 4 bases to trimming and J lost 7 bases; unmatched junction nucleotides: 11. This CDR3 is 16 amino acids long. CDR1 is SGHRS, CDR2 YFSETQ, per germline. CDR3 sequence (DNA): TGCGCCAGCAGCCCCTTGAGTAGCGGGGGGCGGAATGAGCAGTTCTTC. This encodes CASSPLSSGGRNEQFF.

V is TRBV6-5 and J is TRBJ2-3; D unclear. Trimming left V 6 bases short and J 3 bases short, with 16 bases between. Looked up from germline, CDR1 is MNHEY and CDR2 is SVGAGI. The CDR3 sequence is 15 residues long. CDR3 in amino acids: CASSRSSKETDTQYF. The CDR3 bases are TGTGCCAGCAGCCGTAGTAGCAAGGAAACAGATACGCAGTATTTT.

V is TRBV5-8 and J is TRBJ2-7; TRBD2 agrees at 12 bases. V was pared by 4 bases and J by 6 bases, with 5 bases of the junction left unmatched. The CDR3 loop spans 14 amino acids. CDR1 and CDR2 from the germline V gene are SGHTS and YDEGEE. The CDR3 protein is CASSRTSGAGEQYF. The CDR3 bases are TGTGCCAGCAGCCGGACTAGCGGGGCTGGCGAGCAGTACTTC.

This clone was detected once. The chain combines TRBV5-1 with TRBJ2-7; 8 positions match TRBD1. The V and J ends lost 4 bases and 4 bases, in that order; junction bases with no gene match: 10. In germline, CDR1 is SGHRS, CDR2 YFSETQ. The length of the CDR3 is 15 residues. The CDR3 sequence is CASSLRTGLSYEQYF. CDR3 nucleotides: TGCGCCAGCAGCCTCCGGACAGGGTTATCTTACGAGCAGTACTTC.